Below, 7 T cell receptor beta chains from the same sample are listed, as sequenced in a study of T cell responses to AZD1222 COVID-19 vaccine. Only in-frame clones appear in the TCRdb table, and some are missing; sequencing was by immunoSEQ multiplex PCR. This sample has about 76,000 clones; about 88% occur once, and the top ten carry under 13%. This material consisted of peripheral blood, taken on day 0 of AZD1222 vaccination. These receptors were collected from an adult in good health.

The chain employs TRBV28 and TRBJ1-5; no reliable D call. Germline assignment: CDR1 MDHEN and CDR2 SYDVKM. V lost 7 bases and J lost 1, with 5 bases in between. The CDR3 contains 12 residues. The CDR3 region has the DNA TGTGCCAGCACTCCAAGCAATCAGCCCCAGCATTTT. Translating gives CASTPSNQPQHF.

This chain links TRBV5-6 with TRBJ2-7, with TRBD2 identical over 10 bases. In germline, CDR1 is SGHDT, CDR2 YYEEEE. With V trimmed by 2 bases and J by 4 bases, 9 bases remained unmatched. This CDR3 is built from 16 residues. The CDR3 is CASSFGAGLASYEQYF. The CDR3 bases are TGTGCCAGCAGCTTTGGCGCGGGACTAGCGTCTTACGAGCAGTACTTC.

The chain recombines TRBV5-5 with TRBJ1-3, with D hard to call. The V end lost 7 bases, the J end lost 0 bases, and 5 bases lay between the germline ends. The germline gives CDR1 SGHKS, CDR2 YYEKEE (reference sequence). The CDR3 is made up of 12 amino acids. Written as DNA, the CDR3 is TGTGCCAGCGGCCCCTCTGGAAACACCATATATTTT. Protein sequence: CASGPSGNTIYF.

The chain joins TRBV5-1 to TRBJ2-1, with D maybe TRBD1 (6 bases). Trimming pared 4 bases from V and 7 bases from J, leaving 21 bases between. Germline CDR1 reads SGHRS; CDR2 reads YFSETQ. The CDR3 sequence is 16 residues long. CDR3 sequence (DNA): TGCGCCAGCAGCCCAGTGGGGGCGGTATCGTGGAATGAGCAGTTCTTC. As protein: CASSPVGAVSWNEQFF. Combining the CDR3 with reference TRBV5-1 and TRBJ2-1 gives the whole variable domain KAGVTQTPRYLIKTRGQQVTLSCSPISGHRSVSWYQQTPGQGLQFLFEYFSETQRNKGNFPGRFSGRQFSNSRSEMNVSTLELGDSALYLCASSPVGAVSWNEQFFGPGTRLTVL.

The chain joins TRBV3-1 (or the pseudogene TRBV3-2) to TRBJ1-1; D uncertain. With 1 base removed from V and 4 bases from J, the gap between germline ends came to 10 bases. Germline V gene lookup returns CDR1 LGHDT and CDR2 YNNKEL (reference sequence). The CDR3 extends over 14 amino acids. Here the CDR3 reads CASSQGAGGTEAFF. The CDR3 nucleotides are TGTGCCAGCAGCCAAGGGGCGGGAGGCACTGAAGCTTTCTTT.

In this sample, this clone turned up a few times. This rearrangement joins TRBV30 to TRBJ1-2; no firm D call. CDR3 length: 14 amino acids. V lost 3 bases and J lost 0, with 11 bases in between. Germline V gene data show CDR1 as GTSNPN and CDR2 as SVGIG (reference sequence). The CDR3 sequence: CAWSRGRANYGYTF. The CDR3 nucleotides read TGTGCCTGGAGCCGCGGGAGGGCTAACTATGGCTACACCTTC.

V usage is TRBV15 and J usage is TRBJ1-5; the D gene is possibly TRBD1 (5 bases). Germline values: CDR1 LNHNV, CDR2 YYDKDF (reference sequence). CDR3 length: 17 amino acids. The V gene lost 3 bases and the J gene lost 6 bases, with 21 bases spanning the gap. CDR3 sequence (DNA): TGTGCCACCAGCAGGCTAGAAAGTGGGTGGCAGGGTCAGCCCCAGCATTTT. Translation: CATSRLESGWQGQPQHF.